The T cell receptor (beta chain) described here comes from a study of shared clonotypes between healthy human individuals. Study-level results: Clonotype sharing among donors, it was expected, would be affected by sequencing depth. Clonotypes shared by all four sorted-subset donors had higher generation probabilities than non-shared clonotypes.

Methods used by the authors: Junction-only sequences produced by ImmunoSEQ had no quality scores, so filtering differed. The data were produced by immunoSEQ multiplex PCR, yet TCRdb's version contains in-frame clones alone and is incomplete. V, J and clone size derive from that table, while D and trimming were established from the DNA sequence. The table records about 190,000 clones, approximately 61% of them present only once. With V trimmed by 6 bases and J by 6 bases, 7 bases remained unmatched. CDR1 KGHSH and CDR2 LQKENI come from the germline V gene. CDR3 size: 16 residues. A note on this clone: No antigen is known for it.

The sequence was obtained from a man aged 25-45 years in good health. The material sequenced was memory CD4+ T cells sorted from blood. Noted subset: CD45RA-negative fraction. The V call is TRBV18, the J call TRBJ2-1, with TRBD2 identical over 14 bases. The CDR3 region has the DNA TGTGCCAGCTCGGGAGGACTAGCGGGAGGCTCCAATGAGCAGTTCTTC. Protein: CASSGGLAGGSNEQFF.